One sample yielded the 18 T cell receptor beta chains listed below, sequenced in a study of siplizumab effects on memory and regulatory T cells. The protocol was immunoSEQ multiplex PCR, while the TCRdb copy is restricted to in-frame clones and leaves out a portion. This table holds 95,000 to 130,000 clones, less than 95% found once. Sequenced sample: non-Treg CD4+ T cells sorted from blood. The source of these receptors is a human donor in good health.

The chain couples TRBV18 to TRBJ2-2; D possibly matches TRBD1 or TRBD2 (6 bases each). Trimming removed 8 bases from V and 3 bases from J, with 7 bases in between. The CDR3 loop spans 12 amino acids. In germline, CDR1 is KGHSH, CDR2 LQKENI. The CDR3 sequence is CASRGDTGELFF. The CDR3 DNA is TGTGCCAGCAGGGGGGACACCGGGGAGCTGTTTTTT. Based on the CDR3 plus reference TRBV18 and TRBJ2-2, the full variable domain is NAGVMQNPRHLVRRRGQEARLRCSPMKGHSHVYWYRQLPEEGLKFMVYLQKENIIDESGMPKERFSAEFPKEGPSILRIQQVVRGDSAAYFCASRGDTGELFFGEGSRLTVL.

The chain has TRBV29-1 and TRBJ2-7; D may be TRBD2 (5 bases). The V and J ends lost 4 bases and 5 bases respectively, with 12 bases between them. Germline values: CDR1 SQVTM, CDR2 ANQGSEA. The CDR3 runs to 12 residues. CDR3 DNA: TGCAGCGTTGCTAGCCGGCAGAACGAGCAGTACTTC. Residues: CSVASRQNEQYF.

CDR3 amino acids: CASSADLKAQETQYF. The CDR3 DNA reads TGTGCCAGCAGCGCTGACCTAAAAGCTCAGGAGACCCAGTACTTC. The rearrangement uses TRBV9 and TRBJ2-5; D gene ambiguous. This CDR3 is 15 amino acids long. Trimming removed 3 bases from V and 5 bases from J, with 17 bases in between. The germline CDR1 and CDR2 sequences are SGDLS and YYNGEE.

J is TRBJ1-1 and V is TRBV18; D not certain. Looked up from germline, CDR1 is KGHSH and CDR2 is LQKENI. Trimming took off 1 base at V and 1 base at J, with 10 bases between the two ends. The CDR3 runs 15 residues. The CDR3 here is CASSPRERANTEAFF. The CDR3 region has the DNA TGTGCCAGCTCACCACGGGAACGGGCGAACACTGAAGCTTTCTTT.

The chain couples TRBV5-1 to TRBJ2-1; a possible D gene is TRBD2 (6 bases). CDR3 length: 14 amino acids. Germline V gives CDR1 SGHRS, CDR2 YFSETQ. V was clipped by 0 bases and J by 7 bases, with 11 bases between them. Here the CDR3 reads CASSLEGGGNEQFF. CDR3 bases: TGCGCCAGCAGCTTGGAGGGAGGTGGGAATGAGCAGTTCTTC.

The genes are TRBV18 and TRBJ1-2; D remains ambiguous. Germline CDR1 KGHSH, CDR2 LQKENI. The CDR3 runs to 13 residues. Trimming took off 4 bases at V and 9 bases at J, with 15 bases between the two ends. The CDR3 sequence: CASSRTDSESYTF. DNA for the CDR3: TGTGCCAGCTCACGGACGGACTCGGAGAGCTACACCTTC.

V is TRBV7-6 and J is TRBJ2-5, with a tentative D call TRBD1 (6 bases). This CDR3 has 14 amino acids. Per the germline V gene, CDR1 is SGHVS and CDR2 is FNYEAQ. V shed 3 bases and J shed 4 bases, with 12 bases lying between them. This CDR3 is CASSFAQGRETQYF. In nucleotides, the CDR3 is TGTGCCAGCAGCTTCGCACAGGGCAGAGAGACCCAGTACTTC.

V and J are TRBV5-6 and TRBJ2-3; 8 nucleotides align to TRBD2. V gave up 0 bases and J gave up 3 bases; unmatched junction bases: 9. This CDR3 comprises 17 residues. Germline V CDR1 and CDR2: SGHDT, YYEEEE. The CDR3, as DNA: TGTGCCAGCAGCTTGGCCGCGTCCGGGACTAGGACAGATACGCAGTATTTT. Its protein product is CASSLAASGTRTDTQYF.

The chain combines TRBV10-3 with TRBJ2-7; the D is unclear. The CDR3 has 12 amino acids. Trimming cost V 6 bases and J 3 bases, with 9 bases left between them. The germline CDR1 and CDR2 sequences are ENHRY and SYGVKD. In nucleotides, the CDR3 is TGTGCCATCAGGGGCGGTCTCTACGAGCAGTACTTC. Translating it yields CAIRGGLYEQYF.

This chain uses TRBV2 with TRBJ2-7; D remains unclear. The CDR3 is 11 residues long. V was clipped by 8 bases and J by 0 bases, with 5 bases between them. Germline assignment: CDR1 SNHLY and CDR2 FYNNEI. CDR3 amino acids: CASSYSYEQYF. The CDR3 DNA is TGTGCCAGCTCCTACTCCTACGAGCAGTACTTC.

This clone was seen just once. V is TRBV19 and J is TRBJ1-5; 7 nucleotides align to TRBD1. CDR3 length: 16 amino acids. J was trimmed by 7 bases and V by 6 bases; bases with no gene match: 15. The germline V gene has CDR1 LNHDA and CDR2 SQIVND (reference sequence). In nucleotides, the CDR3 is TGTGCCAGTAGAACGCTCCAGACAGGGTGGGTACAGCCCCAGCATTTT. The encoded protein is CASRTLQTGWVQPQHF.

The CDR3 DNA reads TGTGCCAGCAGCTTGGACCCTTCCGGGACTAGAGTCTTTGAGCAGTACTTC. This sequence encodes CASSLDPSGTRVFEQYF. The V and J genes are TRBV5-5 and TRBJ2-7, with 8 bases fitting TRBD2. CDR1 SGHKS and CDR2 YYEKEE come from the germline V gene (reference sequence). Unmatched junction bases numbered 15, after V lost 0 bases and J lost 7 bases. There are 17 residues in the CDR3.

V is TRBV27 and J is TRBJ1-2; 7 nucleotides agree with TRBD1. Germline V gene data show CDR1 as MNHEY and CDR2 as SMNVEV (reference sequence). The CDR3 contains 17 residues. The V and J ends lost 0 bases and 3 bases, in that order; junction bases with no gene match: 10. The CDR3 region is CASSLSFSGGQDYGYTF. As DNA, the CDR3 is TGTGCCAGCAGTTTATCGTTTTCAGGGGGGCAGGACTATGGCTACACCTTC.

The chain employs TRBV30 and TRBJ2-1, with D perhaps being TRBD1 or TRBD2 (5 bases each). V lost 2 bases and J lost 0, with 17 bases in between. This CDR3 is 17 amino acids long. Germline loops: CDR1 GTSNPN, CDR2 SVGIG (reference sequence). DNA for the CDR3: TGTGCCTGGAGTTTCTTCCCGGGGACCCGCTCCTACAATGAGCAGTTCTTC. Amino acid sequence: CAWSFFPGTRSYNEQFF.

V usage is TRBV15 and J usage is TRBJ1-3, with D unresolved. The CDR3 totals 14 residues. V was clipped by 5 bases and J by 2 bases, with 10 bases between them. Germline V gives CDR1 LNHNV, CDR2 YYDKDF (reference sequence). This chain's CDR3 is CATSWEAAGNTIYF. CDR3 nucleotide sequence: TGTGCCACCAGCTGGGAGGCGGCTGGAAACACCATATATTTT.

This chain links TRBV9 with TRBJ2-5; 12 positions match TRBD1. This CDR3 has 19 residues. Germline trimming cut 1 base from V and 5 bases from J; bases unmatched to any gene: 15. Germline V gene sequence: CDR1 SGDLS, CDR2 YYNGEE. This CDR3 reads CASSVLPLSGTGGRETQYF. In DNA form, the CDR3 reads TGTGCCAGCAGCGTACTCCCCCTTTCCGGGACAGGGGGCCGGGAGACCCAGTACTTC.

The V gene is TRBV6-5, the J gene TRBJ1-5; 8 bases map to TRBD1. The length of the CDR3 is 15 residues. V lost 6 bases, J lost 3 bases, and 7 bases stayed unmatched. CDR1 is MNHEY and CDR2 is SVGAGI in the germline V gene. The CDR3 sequence is CASRLMTGDNQPQHF. CDR3 bases: TGTGCCAGCAGGCTTATGACAGGGGACAATCAGCCCCAGCATTTT.

V is TRBV15 and J is TRBJ2-1; a possible D gene is TRBD2 (5 bases). V was clipped by 0 bases and J by 10 bases, with 16 bases between them. Germline CDR1 is LNHNV and CDR2 is YYDKDF (reference sequence). The CDR3 sequence is 15 residues long. CDR3 nucleotides: TGTGCCACCAGCAGAGATGGAGAGGGCCAATTAGAGCAGTTCTTC. It translates to CATSRDGEGQLEQFF.